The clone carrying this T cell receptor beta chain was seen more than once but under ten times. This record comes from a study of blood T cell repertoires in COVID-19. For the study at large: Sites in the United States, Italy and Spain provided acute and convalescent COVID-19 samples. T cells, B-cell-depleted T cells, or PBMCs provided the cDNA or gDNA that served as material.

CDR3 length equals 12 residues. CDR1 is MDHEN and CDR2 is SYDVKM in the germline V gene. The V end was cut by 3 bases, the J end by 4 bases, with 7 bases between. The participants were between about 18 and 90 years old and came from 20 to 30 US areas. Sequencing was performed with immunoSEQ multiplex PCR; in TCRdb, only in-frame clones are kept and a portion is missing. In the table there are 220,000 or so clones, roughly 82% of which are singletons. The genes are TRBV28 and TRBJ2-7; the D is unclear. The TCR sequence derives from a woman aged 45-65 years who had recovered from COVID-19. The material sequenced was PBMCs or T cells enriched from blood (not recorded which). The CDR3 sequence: CASSFLRYEQYF. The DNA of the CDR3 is TGTGCCAGCAGTTTCTTGAGATACGAGCAGTACTTC.